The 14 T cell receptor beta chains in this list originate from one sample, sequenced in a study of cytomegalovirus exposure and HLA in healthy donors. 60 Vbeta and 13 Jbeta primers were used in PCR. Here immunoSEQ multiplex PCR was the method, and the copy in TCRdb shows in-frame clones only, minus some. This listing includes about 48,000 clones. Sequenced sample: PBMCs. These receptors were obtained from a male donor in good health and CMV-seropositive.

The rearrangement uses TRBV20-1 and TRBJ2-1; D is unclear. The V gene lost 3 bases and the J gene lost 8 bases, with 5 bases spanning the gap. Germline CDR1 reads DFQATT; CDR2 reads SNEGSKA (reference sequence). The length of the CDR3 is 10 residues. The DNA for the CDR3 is TGCAGTGCTAGGAGCGATGAGCAGTTCTTC. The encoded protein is CSARSDEQFF.

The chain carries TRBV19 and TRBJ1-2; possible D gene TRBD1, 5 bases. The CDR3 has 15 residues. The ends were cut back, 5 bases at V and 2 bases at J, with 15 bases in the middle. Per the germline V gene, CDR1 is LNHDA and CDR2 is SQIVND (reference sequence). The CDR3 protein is CASSPRAGLNYGYTF. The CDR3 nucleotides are TGTGCCAGTAGTCCCAGAGCAGGGTTAAACTATGGCTACACCTTC.

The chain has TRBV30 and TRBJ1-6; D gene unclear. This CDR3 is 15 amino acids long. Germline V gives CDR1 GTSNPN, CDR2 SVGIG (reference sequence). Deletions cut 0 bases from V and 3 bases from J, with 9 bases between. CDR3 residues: CAWSVAGYYNSPLHF. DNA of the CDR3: TGTGCCTGGAGTGTCGCCGGGTACTATAATTCACCCCTCCACTTT.

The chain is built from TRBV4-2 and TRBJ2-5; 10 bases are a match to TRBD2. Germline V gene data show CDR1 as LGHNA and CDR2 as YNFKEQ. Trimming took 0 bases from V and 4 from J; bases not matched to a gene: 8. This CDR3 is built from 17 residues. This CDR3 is CASSQDPQRGGRETQYF. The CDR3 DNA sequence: TGTGCCAGCAGCCAAGATCCTCAGCGGGGGGGCCGAGAGACCCAGTACTTC.

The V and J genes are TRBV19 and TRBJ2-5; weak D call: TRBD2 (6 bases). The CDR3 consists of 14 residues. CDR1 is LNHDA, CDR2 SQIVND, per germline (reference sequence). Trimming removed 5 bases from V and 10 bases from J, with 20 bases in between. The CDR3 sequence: CASSLRGFPGDQYF. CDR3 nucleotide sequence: TGTGCCAGTAGTTTGCGGGGATTCCCGGGTGACCAGTACTTC.

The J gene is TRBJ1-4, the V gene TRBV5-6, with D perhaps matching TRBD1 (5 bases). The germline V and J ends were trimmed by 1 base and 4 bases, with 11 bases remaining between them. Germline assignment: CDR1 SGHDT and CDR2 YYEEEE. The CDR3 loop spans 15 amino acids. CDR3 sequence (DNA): TGTGCCAGCAGCTTGACCGCACAGGTTAATGAAAAACTGTTTTTT. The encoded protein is CASSLTAQVNEKLFF.

This chain's CDR3 is CASSPDRGNEQFF. DNA of the CDR3: TGTGCCAGCAGCCCGGACAGGGGCAATGAGCAGTTCTTC. The V gene is TRBV2, the J gene TRBJ2-1, with TRBD1 matching 9 bases. Unmatched junction bases numbered 3, after V lost 6 bases and J lost 6 bases. This CDR3 is 13 amino acids long. Germline loops: CDR1 SNHLY, CDR2 FYNNEI.

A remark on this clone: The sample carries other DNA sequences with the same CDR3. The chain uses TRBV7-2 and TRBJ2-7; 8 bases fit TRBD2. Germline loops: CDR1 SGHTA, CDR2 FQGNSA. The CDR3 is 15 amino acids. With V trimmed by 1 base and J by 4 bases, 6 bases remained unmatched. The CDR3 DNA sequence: TGTGCCAGCAGCTTAGGAGGCGGGGGGCCTTACGAGCAGTACTTC. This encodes CASSLGGGGPYEQYF. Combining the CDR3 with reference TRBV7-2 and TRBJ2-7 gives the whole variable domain GAGVSQSPSNKVTEKGKDVELRCDPISGHTALYWYRQSLGQGLEFLIYFQGNSAPDKSGLPSDRFSAERTGGSVSTLTIQRTQQEDSAVYLCASSLGGGGPYEQYFGPGTRLTVT.

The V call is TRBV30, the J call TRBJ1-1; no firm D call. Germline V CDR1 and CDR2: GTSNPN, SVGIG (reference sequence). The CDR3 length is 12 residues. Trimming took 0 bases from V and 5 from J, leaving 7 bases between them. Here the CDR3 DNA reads TGTGCCTGGAGTGTACCAGTAACTGAAGCTTTCTTT. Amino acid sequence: CAWSVPVTEAFF.

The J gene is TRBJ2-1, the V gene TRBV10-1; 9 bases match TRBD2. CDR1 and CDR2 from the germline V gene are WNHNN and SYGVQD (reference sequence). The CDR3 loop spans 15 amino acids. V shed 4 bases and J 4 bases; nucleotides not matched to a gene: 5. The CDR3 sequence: CASSAGGGVYNEQFF. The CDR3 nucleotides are TGCGCCAGCAGTGCGGGCGGGGGGGTTTACAATGAGCAGTTCTTC.

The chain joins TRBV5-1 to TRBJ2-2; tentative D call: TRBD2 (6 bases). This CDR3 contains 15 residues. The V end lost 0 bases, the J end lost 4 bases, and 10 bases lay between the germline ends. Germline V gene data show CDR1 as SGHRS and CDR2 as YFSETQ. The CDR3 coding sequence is TGCGCCAGCAGCTTGGCCCCAGCGGGCACCGGGGAGCTGTTTTTT. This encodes CASSLAPAGTGELFF.

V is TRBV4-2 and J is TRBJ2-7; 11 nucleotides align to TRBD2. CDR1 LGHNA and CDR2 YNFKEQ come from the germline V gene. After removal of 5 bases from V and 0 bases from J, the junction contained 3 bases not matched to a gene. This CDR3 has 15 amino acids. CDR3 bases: TGTGCCAGCAGCAGCCTAGCGGGGGGCTCCTACGAGCAGTACTTC. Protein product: CASSSLAGGSYEQYF.

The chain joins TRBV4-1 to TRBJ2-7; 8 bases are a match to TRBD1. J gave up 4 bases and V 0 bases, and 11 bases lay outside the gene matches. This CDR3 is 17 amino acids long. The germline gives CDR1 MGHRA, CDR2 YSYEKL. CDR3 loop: CASSQDGETGATYEQYF. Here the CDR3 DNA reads TGCGCCAGCAGCCAAGATGGTGAGACAGGGGCAACTTACGAGCAGTACTTC.

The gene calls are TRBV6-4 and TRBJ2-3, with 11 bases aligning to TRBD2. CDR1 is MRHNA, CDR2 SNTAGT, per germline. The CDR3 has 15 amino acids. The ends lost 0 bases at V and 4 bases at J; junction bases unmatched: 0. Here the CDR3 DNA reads TGTGCCAGCAGTGACTCTAGCGGGGGGGCAGATACGCAGTATTTT. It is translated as CASSDSSGGADTQYF.